Shown below are 14 T cell receptor beta chains from a single sample sequenced in a study of Graves' ophthalmopathy and Graves' hyperthyroidism. RNA transcripts were the source from which TCR beta CDR3 regions were amplified. The first-round RT-PCR employed HTBI primers together with the Qiagen OneStep RT-PCR kit. A multiplex PCR was then performed as the second round. TCRdb re-called the multiplex PCR reads through MiXCR, storing one row per CDR3 protein. The sample lists 900,000 to 1,200,000 distinct CDR3 sequences; 36% were seen once. What was sequenced was peripheral blood or thyroid tissue (not recorded which). The receptors stem from an adult man with Graves' hyperthyroidism.

V usage is TRBV29-1 and J usage is TRBJ1-5; possibly TRBD1 for D (5 bases). V lost 8 bases to trimming and J lost 8 bases, with 16 bases between them. Germline V lookup: CDR1 SQVTM, CDR2 ANQGSEA. The CDR3 length is 12 residues. The CDR3: CSSWGVLKPQHF. As DNA, the CDR3 is TGCAGCAGTTGGGGGGTACTAAAGCCCCAGCATTTT.

In its sample, this clonotype was seen many times. J is TRBJ1-4 and V is TRBV2, with 7 positions matching TRBD1. Trimming cost V 3 bases and J 0 bases; bases outside gene matches: 4. Germline V gene lookup returns CDR1 SNHLY and CDR2 FYNNEI. This CDR3 has 16 residues. The DNA for the CDR3 is TGTGCCAGCAGTGAGGGACAGACAGCAACTAATGAAAAACTGTTTTTT. Translated, it gives CASSEGQTATNEKLFF.

The chain's CDR3 is CASSYSGTGWEQYF. The CDR3 DNA is TGTGCCAGCAGTTACTCTGGGACAGGGTGGGAGCAGTACTTC. The rearrangement joins TRBV6-5 to TRBJ2-7; 9 bases match TRBD1. There are 14 residues in the CDR3. Per germline, CDR1 MNHEY and CDR2 SVGAGI. J gave up 7 bases and V 0 bases, and 4 bases lay outside the gene matches.

This clonotype has more than one count but fewer than ten. The germline gene is not matched at one end of the junction; a read error may be the cause. The CDR3 DNA reads as TGTGCCAGCAGTTACGGGGGCGGGAACACTGAAGCTCTCTTT. Translation: CASSYGGGNTEALF. V usage is TRBV2 and J usage is TRBJ1-1; D is possibly TRBD1 (6 bases). Germline CDR1 and CDR2: SNHLY and FYNNEI. The CDR3 has 14 amino acids.

This chain uses TRBV24-1 with TRBJ1-5, with 8 bases fitting TRBD1. The CDR3 length is 17 residues. J gave up 2 bases and V 3 bases, and 8 bases lay outside the gene matches. CDR1 KGHDR and CDR2 SFDVKD come from the germline V gene. The CDR3 DNA reads TGTGCCACCAGTGATCGGACAGGGAGGGTAGGCAATCAGCCCCAGCATTTT. Translated, it gives CATSDRTGRVGNQPQHF.

This clonotype has a count of ten or more. The CDR3 DNA reads as TGTGCCAGCAGCGGACCCAGGGCAGTCGCCTACACCTTC. Protein: CASSGPRAVAYTF. The rearrangement links TRBV7-2 to TRBJ1-2, with D perhaps TRBD1 (5 bases). The CDR3 has 13 amino acids. V was clipped by 5 bases and J by 10 bases, with 17 bases between them. CDR1 is SGHTA and CDR2 is FQGNSA in the germline V gene.

The sample holds a few counts of this clonotype. The rearrangement joins TRBV12-3 or TRBV12-4 to TRBJ1-1; the match to TRBD1 covers 7 bases. The junction had 11 bases not matched to a gene; V was cut back by 4 bases and J by 6 bases. The CDR3 is made up of 15 amino acids. CDR3 loop: CASSYGLGTVPEAFF. CDR3 coding DNA: TGTGCCAGCAGTTACGGCCTGGGGACAGTCCCTGAAGCTTTCTTT.

This clonotype was observed a handful of times. The rearrangement links TRBV30 to TRBJ1-6; no definite D call. V shed 0 bases and J shed 6 bases, with 6 bases lying between them. Germline-derived CDR1 and CDR2 are GTSNPN and SVGIG (reference sequence). CDR3 size: 13 residues. CDR3 sequence (DNA): TGTGCCTGGAGTGTAGGCAGTAATTCACCCCTCCACTTT. Amino acids: CAWSVGSNSPLHF.

This clonotype has a count of ten or more. The J gene is TRBJ1-5, the V gene TRBV19, with D possibly being TRBD1 (5 bases). This CDR3 is 14 amino acids long. Germline CDR1 reads LNHDA; CDR2 reads SQIVND (reference sequence). V lost 5 bases, J lost 6 bases, and 14 bases lay in between. Here the CDR3 reads CASSHRNFAQPQHF. CDR3 nucleotides: TGTGCCAGTAGTCACAGGAATTTCGCTCAGCCCCAGCATTTT.

This clonotype was seen a handful of times. The V gene is TRBV10-3, the J gene TRBJ1-5, with TRBD1 matching 8 bases. Germline V CDR1 and CDR2: ENHRY, SYGVKD. The CDR3 is 13 amino acids. The trim removed 8 bases at V and 2 bases at J, leaving 2 bases unmatched. The CDR3 nucleotides are TGTGCCATCGGGGGACAGGGCAATCAGCCCCAGCATTTT. This encodes CAIGGQGNQPQHF.

This clonotype showed up many times. This chain uses TRBV6-5 with TRBJ1-6; 8 nucleotides match TRBD1. Germline lookup yields CDR1 MNHEY and CDR2 SVGAGI. The CDR3 length is 14 residues. Trimming removed 6 bases from V and 8 bases from J; junction bases left unmatched: 6. The CDR3: CASSRTGNHSPLHF. CDR3 coding DNA: TGTGCCAGCAGCCGGACAGGGAACCATTCACCCCTCCACTTT.

In its sample, this clonotype was seen a few times. The V and J genes are TRBV9 and TRBJ1-1; tentative D call: TRBD1 (6 bases). Trimming pared 0 bases from V and 0 bases from J, leaving 9 bases between. This CDR3 comprises 15 residues. Germline assignment: CDR1 SGDLS and CDR2 YYNGEE. CDR3 sequence (DNA): TGTGCCAGCAGCGTAGGGGGGGCTGTGAACACTGAAGCTTTCTTT. Translated, it gives CASSVGGAVNTEAFF.

This clonotype has only a few counts. The gene calls are TRBV20-1 and TRBJ2-2; D gene unclear. In germline, CDR1 is DFQATT, CDR2 SNEGSKA (reference sequence). With 0 bases removed from V and 5 bases from J, the gap between germline ends came to 19 bases. CDR3 size: 17 residues. In DNA, the CDR3 is TGCAGTGCTAGAGATTCAAGCGCCCAAAGGAGAACCGGGGAGCTGTTTTTT. Translated, it gives CSARDSSAQRRTGELFF.

V and J are TRBV7-8 and TRBJ2-2; D might be TRBD1 (6 bases). This CDR3 comprises 17 residues. Germline lookup yields CDR1 SGHVS and CDR2 FQNEAQ. V was cut by 0 bases and J by 2 bases, with 13 bases left in between. CDR3 sequence: CASSLARGALNTGELFF. The DNA of the CDR3 is TGTGCCAGCAGCTTAGCCAGGGGCGCCTTAAACACCGGGGAGCTGTTTTTT.